This TCR beta chain was sequenced in a study of regulatory T cells in long-lasting Graves disease. Study results and caveats: Those with persistent disease had in common more public clonotypes (about 2,500) than new patients (966). Favored usage of TRBV28, TRBJ1-2 and TRBJ2-5 was recorded in persistent disease.

To make TCR beta libraries, researchers used iRepertoire HTBI primers and Arm-PCR of CDR3 regions. TCRdb re-called the multiplex PCR reads through MiXCR, storing one row per CDR3 protein. The repertoire has hundreds of thousands of distinct CDR3 sequences, 20% of them found once; the top ten carry less than 30%. This clonotype has a count of ten or more. The antigen is unknown. Germline V gene sequence: CDR1 MNHEY, CDR2 SMNVEV (reference sequence). The CDR3 sequence is 16 residues long. V was pared by 2 bases and J by 5 bases, with 18 bases between. Time point meaning: persistent/refractory GD, antithyroid drugs over 5 years with positive TRAb. The authors made the TCR library using RNA they extracted from PBMCs. One endocrinology department in Xi'an, China, was where patients came from.

The receptor's source is a female donor with Graves disease. The specimen comprised peripheral blood mononuclear cells (PBMCs), sampled when the disease was refractory, from a patient treated with antithyroid drugs. The V and J genes are TRBV27 and TRBJ2-5; maybe TRBD1 (6 bases). CDR3 DNA: TGTGCCAGCAGTTTAGCGGCAGGGGTTTTTGGGGAGACCCAGTACTTC. Translation: CASSLAAGVFGETQYF.